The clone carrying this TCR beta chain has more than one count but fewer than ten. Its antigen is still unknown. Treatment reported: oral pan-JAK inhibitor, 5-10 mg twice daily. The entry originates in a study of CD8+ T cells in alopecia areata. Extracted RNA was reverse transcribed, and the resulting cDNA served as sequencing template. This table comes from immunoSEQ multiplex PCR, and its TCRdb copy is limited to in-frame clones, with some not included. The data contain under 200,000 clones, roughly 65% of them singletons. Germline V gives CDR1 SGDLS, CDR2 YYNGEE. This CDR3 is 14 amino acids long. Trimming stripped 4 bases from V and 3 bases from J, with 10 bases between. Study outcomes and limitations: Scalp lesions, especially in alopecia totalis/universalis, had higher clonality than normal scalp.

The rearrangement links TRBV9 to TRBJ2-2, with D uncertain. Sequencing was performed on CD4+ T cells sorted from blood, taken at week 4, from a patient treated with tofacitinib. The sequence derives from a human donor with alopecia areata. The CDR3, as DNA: TGTGCCAGCAGCAAACCTCAGGACACCGGGGAGCTGTTTTTT. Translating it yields CASSKPQDTGELFF.